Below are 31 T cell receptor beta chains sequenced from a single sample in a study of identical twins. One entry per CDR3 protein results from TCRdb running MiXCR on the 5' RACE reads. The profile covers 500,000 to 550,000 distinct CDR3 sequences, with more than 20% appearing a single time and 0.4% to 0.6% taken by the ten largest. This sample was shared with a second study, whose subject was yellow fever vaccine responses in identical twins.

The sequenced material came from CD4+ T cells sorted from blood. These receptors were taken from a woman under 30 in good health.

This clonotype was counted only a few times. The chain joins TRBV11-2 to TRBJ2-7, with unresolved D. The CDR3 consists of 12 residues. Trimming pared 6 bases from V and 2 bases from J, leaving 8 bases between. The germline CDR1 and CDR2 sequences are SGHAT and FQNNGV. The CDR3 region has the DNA TGTGCCAGCAGTACAGAAACCTACGAGCAGTACTTC. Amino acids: CASSTETYEQYF.

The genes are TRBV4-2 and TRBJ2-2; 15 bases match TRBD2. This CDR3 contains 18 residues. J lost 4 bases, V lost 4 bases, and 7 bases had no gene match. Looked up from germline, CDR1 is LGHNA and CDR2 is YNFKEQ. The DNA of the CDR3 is TGTGCCAGCAGCCCACCTACGGGACTAGCGGGAGGCACCGGGGAGCTGTTTTTT. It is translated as CASSPPTGLAGGTGELFF.

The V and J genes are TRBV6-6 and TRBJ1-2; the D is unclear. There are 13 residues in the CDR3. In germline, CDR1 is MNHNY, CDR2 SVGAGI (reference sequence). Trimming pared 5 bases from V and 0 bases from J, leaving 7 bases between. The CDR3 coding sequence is TGTGCCAGCAGTGCGAAGACTAACTATGGCTACACCTTC. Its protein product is CASSAKTNYGYTF.

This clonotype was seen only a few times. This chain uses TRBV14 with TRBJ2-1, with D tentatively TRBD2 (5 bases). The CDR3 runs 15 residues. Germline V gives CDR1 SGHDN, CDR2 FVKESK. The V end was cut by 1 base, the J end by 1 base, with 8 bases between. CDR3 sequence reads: CASSQVTGSYNEQFF. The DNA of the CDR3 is TGTGCCAGCAGCCAAGTAACGGGATCCTACAATGAGCAGTTCTTC.

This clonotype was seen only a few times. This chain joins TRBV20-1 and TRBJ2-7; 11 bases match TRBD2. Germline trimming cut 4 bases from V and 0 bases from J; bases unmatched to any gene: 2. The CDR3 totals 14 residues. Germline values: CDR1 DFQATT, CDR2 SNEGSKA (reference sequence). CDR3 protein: CSAKTSGSSYEQYF. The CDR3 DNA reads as TGCAGTGCTAAAACTAGCGGGAGCTCCTACGAGCAGTACTTC.

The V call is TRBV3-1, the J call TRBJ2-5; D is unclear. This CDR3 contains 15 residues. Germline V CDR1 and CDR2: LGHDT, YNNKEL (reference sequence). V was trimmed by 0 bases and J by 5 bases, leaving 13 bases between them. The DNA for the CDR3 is TGTGCCAGCAGCCAAGATCCTCTAGAACTTGAGACCCAGTACTTC. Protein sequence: CASSQDPLELETQYF.

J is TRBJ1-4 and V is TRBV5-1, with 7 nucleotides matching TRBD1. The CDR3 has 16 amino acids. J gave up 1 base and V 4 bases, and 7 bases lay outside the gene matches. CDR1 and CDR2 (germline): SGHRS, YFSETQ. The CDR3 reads CASSARTGQTNEKLFF. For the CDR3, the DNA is TGCGCCAGCAGCGCCCGGACAGGCCAAACTAATGAAAAACTGTTTTTT.

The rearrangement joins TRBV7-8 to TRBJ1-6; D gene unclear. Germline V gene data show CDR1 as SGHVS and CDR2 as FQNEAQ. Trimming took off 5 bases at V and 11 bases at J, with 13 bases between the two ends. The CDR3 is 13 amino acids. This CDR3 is CASSPDNMAPLHF. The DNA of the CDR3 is TGTGCCAGCAGCCCAGACAATATGGCACCCCTCCACTTT.

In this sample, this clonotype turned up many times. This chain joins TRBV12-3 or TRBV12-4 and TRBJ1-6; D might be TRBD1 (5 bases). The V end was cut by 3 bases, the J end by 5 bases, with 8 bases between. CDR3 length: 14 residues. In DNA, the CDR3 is TGTGCCAGCAGTTTGGGGCAGCATAATTCACCCCTCCACTTT. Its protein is CASSLGQHNSPLHF.

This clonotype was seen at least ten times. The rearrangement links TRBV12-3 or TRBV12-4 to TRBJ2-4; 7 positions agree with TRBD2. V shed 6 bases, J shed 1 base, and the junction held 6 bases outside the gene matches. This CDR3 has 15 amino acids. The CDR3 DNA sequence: TGTGCCAGCAGACATACTAGCGAGGCCAAAAACATTCAGTACTTC. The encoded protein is CASRHTSEAKNIQYF.

The CDR3 DNA reads as TGTGCCACCCGGGGTCATGAGCAGTTCTTC. Translation gives CATRGHEQFF. The chain joins TRBV6-5 to TRBJ2-1; a weak D match, TRBD2 (5 bases). The ends were cut back, 10 bases at V and 8 bases at J, with 9 bases in the middle. The CDR3 covers 10 residues. Germline-derived CDR1 and CDR2 are MNHEY and SVGAGI.

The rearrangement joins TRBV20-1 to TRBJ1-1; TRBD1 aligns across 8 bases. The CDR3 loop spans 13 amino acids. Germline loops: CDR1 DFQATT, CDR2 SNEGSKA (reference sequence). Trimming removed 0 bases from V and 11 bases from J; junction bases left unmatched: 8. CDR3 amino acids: CSARDPQGASAFF. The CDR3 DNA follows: TGCAGTGCTAGAGATCCCCAGGGGGCGAGTGCTTTCTTT.

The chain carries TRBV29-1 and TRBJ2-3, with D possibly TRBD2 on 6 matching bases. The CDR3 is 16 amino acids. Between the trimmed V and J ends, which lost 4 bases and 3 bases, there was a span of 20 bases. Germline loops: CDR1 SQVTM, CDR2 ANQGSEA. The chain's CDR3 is CSVAPPSASGTDTQYF. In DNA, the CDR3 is TGCAGCGTTGCTCCACCTAGCGCAAGCGGTACAGATACGCAGTATTTT.

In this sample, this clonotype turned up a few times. CDR3 sequence: CASSDRSAGYSNQPQHF. The CDR3 bases are TGTGCCAGCAGCGACAGGTCGGCTGGGTATAGCAATCAGCCCCAGCATTTT. The rearrangement uses TRBV12-3 or TRBV12-4 and TRBJ1-5; D might be TRBD1 (6 bases). This CDR3 is 17 amino acids long. Deletions cut 6 bases from V and 0 bases from J, with 18 bases between.

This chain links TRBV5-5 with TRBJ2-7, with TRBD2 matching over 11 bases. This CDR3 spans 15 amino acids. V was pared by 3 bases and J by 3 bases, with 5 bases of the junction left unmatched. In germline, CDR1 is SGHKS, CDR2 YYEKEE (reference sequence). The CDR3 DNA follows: TGTGCCAGCAGCTCCTCTAGCGGGAGGTTCTACGAGCAGTACTTC. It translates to CASSSSSGRFYEQYF.

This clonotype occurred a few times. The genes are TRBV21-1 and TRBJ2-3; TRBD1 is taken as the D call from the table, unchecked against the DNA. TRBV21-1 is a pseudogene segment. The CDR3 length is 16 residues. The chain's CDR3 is CASSKGGGPGTDTQYF. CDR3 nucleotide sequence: TGTGCCAGCAGCAAGGGGGGGGGGCCTGGCACAGATACGCAGTATTTT.

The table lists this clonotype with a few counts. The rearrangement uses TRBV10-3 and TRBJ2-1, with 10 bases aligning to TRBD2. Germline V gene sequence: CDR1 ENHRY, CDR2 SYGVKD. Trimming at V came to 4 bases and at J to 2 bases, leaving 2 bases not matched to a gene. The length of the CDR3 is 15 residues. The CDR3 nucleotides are TGTGCCATCAGTGCAAGCGGGGGGGCCTACAATGAGCAGTTCTTC. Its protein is CAISASGGAYNEQFF.

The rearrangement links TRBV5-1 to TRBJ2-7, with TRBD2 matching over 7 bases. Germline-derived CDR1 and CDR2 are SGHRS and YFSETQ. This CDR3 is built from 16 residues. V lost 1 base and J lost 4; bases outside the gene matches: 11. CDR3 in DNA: TGCGCCAGCAGCTTGTCCCCTAGCGGATCATCATACGAGCAGTACTTC. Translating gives CASSLSPSGSSYEQYF.

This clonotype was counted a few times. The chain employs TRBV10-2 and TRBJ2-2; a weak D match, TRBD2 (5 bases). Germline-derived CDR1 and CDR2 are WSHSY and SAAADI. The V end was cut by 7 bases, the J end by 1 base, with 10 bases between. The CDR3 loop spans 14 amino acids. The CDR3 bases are TGCGCCAGCACCAAGAGGGAGAACACCGGGGAGCTGTTTTTT. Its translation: CASTKRENTGELFF.

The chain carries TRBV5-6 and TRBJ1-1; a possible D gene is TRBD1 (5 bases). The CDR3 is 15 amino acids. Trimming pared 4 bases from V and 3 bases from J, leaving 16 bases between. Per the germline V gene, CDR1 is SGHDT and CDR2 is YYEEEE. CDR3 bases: TGTGCCAGCAGCCGCCCCTCCGGGGGGTACACTGAAGCTTTCTTT. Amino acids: CASSRPSGGYTEAFF.

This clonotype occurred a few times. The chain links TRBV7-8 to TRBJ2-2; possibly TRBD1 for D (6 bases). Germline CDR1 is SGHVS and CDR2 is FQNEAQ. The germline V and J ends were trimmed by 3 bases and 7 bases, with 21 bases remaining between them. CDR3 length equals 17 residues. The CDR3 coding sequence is TGTGCCAGCAGCTTGGTGACAGGCCCGCCGGTGTTCGGGGAGCTGTTTTTT. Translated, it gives CASSLVTGPPVFGELFF.

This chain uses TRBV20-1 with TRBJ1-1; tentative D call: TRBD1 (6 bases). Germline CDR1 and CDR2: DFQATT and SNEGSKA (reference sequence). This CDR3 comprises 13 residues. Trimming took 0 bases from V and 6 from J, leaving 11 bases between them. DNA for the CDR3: TGCAGTGCTAGAGATCCGGGGGCATCTGAAGCTTTCTTT. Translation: CSARDPGASEAFF.

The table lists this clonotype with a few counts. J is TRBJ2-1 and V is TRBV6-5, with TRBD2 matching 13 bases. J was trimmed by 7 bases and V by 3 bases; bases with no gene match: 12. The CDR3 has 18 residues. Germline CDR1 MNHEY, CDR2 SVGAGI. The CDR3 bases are TGTGCCAGCAGTTATTCCTTCATAACTAGCGGGGGGGCGAATGAGCAGTTCTTC. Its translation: CASSYSFITSGGANEQFF.

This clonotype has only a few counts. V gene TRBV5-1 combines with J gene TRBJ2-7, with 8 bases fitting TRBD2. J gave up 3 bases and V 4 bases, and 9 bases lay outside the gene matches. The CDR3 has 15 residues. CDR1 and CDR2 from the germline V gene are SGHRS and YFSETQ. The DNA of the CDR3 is TGCGCCAGCAGCCCGGGAGGGGTATTGGGCTACGAGCAGTACTTC. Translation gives CASSPGGVLGYEQYF.

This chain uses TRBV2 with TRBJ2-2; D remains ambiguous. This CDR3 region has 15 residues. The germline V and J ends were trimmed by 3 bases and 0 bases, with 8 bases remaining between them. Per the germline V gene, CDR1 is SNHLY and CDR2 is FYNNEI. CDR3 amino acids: CASSERRTNTGELFF. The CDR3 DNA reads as TGTGCCAGCAGTGAGCGGCGTACGAACACCGGGGAGCTGTTTTTT.

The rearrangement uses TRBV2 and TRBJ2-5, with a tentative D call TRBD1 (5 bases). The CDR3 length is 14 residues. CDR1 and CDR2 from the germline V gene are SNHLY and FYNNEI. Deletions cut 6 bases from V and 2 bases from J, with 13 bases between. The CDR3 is CASRVTVFQETQYF. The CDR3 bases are TGTGCCAGCAGGGTGACAGTCTTTCAAGAGACCCAGTACTTC.

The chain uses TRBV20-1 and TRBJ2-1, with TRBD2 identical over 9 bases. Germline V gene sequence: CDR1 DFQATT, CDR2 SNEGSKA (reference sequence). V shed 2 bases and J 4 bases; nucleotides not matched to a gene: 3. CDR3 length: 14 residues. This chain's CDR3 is CSARLAGLYNEQFF. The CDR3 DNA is TGCAGTGCTAGACTAGCGGGGCTATACAATGAGCAGTTCTTC.

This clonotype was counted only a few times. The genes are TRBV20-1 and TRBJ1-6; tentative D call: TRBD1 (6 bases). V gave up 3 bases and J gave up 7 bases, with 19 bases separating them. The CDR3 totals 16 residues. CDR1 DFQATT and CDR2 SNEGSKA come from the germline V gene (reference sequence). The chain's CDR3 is CSARLGRGFGNSPLHF. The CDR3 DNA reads TGCAGTGCTAGGCTGGGGAGGGGGTTCGGGAATTCACCCCTCCACTTT.

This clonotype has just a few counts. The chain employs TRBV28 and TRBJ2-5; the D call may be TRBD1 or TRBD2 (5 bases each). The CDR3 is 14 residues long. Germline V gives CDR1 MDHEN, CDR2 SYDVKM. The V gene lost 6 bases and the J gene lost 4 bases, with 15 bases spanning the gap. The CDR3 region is CASRPGTPGETQYF. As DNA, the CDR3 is TGTGCCAGCAGACCCGGGACGCCCGGAGAGACCCAGTACTTC.

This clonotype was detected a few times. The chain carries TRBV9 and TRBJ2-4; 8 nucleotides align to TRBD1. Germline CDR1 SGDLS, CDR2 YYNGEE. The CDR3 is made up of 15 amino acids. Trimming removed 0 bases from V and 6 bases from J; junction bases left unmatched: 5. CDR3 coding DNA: TGTGCCAGCAGCGTAGGAGGGGACAGGCTAAACATTCAGTACTTC. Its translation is CASSVGGDRLNIQYF.

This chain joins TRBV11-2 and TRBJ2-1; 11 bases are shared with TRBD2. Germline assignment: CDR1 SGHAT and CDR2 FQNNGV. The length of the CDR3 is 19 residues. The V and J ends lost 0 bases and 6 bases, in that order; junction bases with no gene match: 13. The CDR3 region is CASSLDRLAGGRGANEQFF. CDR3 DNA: TGTGCCAGCAGCTTAGATCGCCTAGCGGGAGGCCGCGGGGCCAATGAGCAGTTCTTC.